The clone carrying this T cell receptor (beta chain) was counted at least ten times. Its antigen is not identified. The data were obtained in a study of identical twins. Study-level results: In drawing conclusions, the study used cross-sectional statistical analysis and did not follow the same donors.

Template switching added a universal primer binding site, and final cDNA carried unique molecular identifiers. One entry per CDR3 protein results from TCRdb running MiXCR on the 5' RACE reads. The sample records around 530,000 distinct CDR3 sequences, 15% being singletons. The same sample was also studied in work on yellow fever vaccine responses in identical twins.

Material for sequencing was CD4+ T cells sorted from blood. This TCR was recovered from a woman aged 18-35 years in good health.

As DNA, the CDR3 is TGTGCCAGCAGTCCGGGACAAAACTATGGCTACACCTTC. Translated, it gives CASSPGQNYGYTF. V is TRBV6-6 and J is TRBJ1-2; TRBD1 might be the D (6 bases). Trimming left V 5 bases short and J 2 bases short, with 9 bases between. The length of the CDR3 is 13 residues. Germline V gene lookup returns CDR1 MNHNY and CDR2 SVGAGI (reference sequence).